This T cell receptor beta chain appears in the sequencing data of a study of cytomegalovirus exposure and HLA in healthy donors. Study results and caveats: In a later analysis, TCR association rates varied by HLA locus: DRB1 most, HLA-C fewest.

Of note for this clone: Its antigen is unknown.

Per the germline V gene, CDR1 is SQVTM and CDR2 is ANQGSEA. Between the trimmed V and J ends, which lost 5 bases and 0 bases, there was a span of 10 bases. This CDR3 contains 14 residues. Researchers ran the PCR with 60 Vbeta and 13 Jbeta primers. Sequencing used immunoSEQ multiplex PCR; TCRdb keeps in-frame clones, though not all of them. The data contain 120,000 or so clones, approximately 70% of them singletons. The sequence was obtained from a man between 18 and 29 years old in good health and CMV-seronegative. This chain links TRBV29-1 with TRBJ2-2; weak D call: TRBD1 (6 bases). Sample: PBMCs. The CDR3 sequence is CSVQTGSNTGELFF. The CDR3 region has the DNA TGCAGCGTTCAGACAGGTTCGAACACCGGGGAGCTGTTTTTT.